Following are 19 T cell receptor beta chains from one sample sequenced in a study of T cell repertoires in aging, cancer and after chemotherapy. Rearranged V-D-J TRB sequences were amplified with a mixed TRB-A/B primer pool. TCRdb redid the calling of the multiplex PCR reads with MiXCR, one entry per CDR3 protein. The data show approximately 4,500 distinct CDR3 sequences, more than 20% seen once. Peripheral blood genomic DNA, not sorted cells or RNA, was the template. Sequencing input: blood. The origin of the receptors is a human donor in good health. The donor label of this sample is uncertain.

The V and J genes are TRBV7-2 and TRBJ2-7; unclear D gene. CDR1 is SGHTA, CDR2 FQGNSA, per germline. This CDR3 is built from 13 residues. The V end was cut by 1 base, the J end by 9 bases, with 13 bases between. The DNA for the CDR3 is TGTGCCAGCAGCTTAGATCTCCTTCTTAGGCAGTACTTC. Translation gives CASSLDLLLRQYF.

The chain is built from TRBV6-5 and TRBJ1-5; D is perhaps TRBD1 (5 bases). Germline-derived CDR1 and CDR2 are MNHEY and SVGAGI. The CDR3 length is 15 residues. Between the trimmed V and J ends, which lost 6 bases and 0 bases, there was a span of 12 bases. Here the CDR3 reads CASRPDSYSNQPQHF. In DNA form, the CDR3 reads TGTGCCAGCAGACCCGACAGTTATAGCAATCAGCCCCAGCATTTT.

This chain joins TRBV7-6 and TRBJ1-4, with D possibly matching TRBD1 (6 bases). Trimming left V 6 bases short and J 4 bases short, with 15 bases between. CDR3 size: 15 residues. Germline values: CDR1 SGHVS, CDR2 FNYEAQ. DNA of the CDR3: TGTGCCAGCAGTCCTACAGGGTCAGATAATGAAAAACTGTTTTTT. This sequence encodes CASSPTGSDNEKLFF. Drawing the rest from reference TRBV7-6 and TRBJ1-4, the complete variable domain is GAGVSQSPRYKVTKRGQDVALRCDPISGHVSLYWYRQALGQGPEFLTYFNYEAQQDKSGLPNDRFSAERPEGSISTLTIQRTEQRDSAMYRCASSPTGSDNEKLFFGSGTQLSVL.

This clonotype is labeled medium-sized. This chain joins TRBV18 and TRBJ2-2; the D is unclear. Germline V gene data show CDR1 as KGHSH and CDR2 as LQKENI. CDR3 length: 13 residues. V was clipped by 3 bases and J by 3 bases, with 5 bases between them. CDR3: CASSPMDTGELFF. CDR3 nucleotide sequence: TGTGCCAGCTCACCCATGGACACCGGGGAGCTGTTTTTT.

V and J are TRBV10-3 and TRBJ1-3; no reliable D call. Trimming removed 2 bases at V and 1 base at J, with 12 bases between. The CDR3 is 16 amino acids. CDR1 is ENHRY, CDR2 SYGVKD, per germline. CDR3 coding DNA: TGTGCCATCAGTGAGCCCAGGCGGATTTCTGGAAACACCATATATTTT. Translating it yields CAISEPRRISGNTIYF.

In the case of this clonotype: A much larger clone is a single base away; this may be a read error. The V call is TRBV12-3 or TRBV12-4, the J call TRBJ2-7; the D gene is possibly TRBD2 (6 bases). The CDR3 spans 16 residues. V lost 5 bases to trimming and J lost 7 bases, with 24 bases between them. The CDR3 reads CASSHYLASAIPEQYF. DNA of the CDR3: TGTGCCAGCAGTCACTACCTAGCGTCCGCTATCCCGGAGCAGTACTTC.

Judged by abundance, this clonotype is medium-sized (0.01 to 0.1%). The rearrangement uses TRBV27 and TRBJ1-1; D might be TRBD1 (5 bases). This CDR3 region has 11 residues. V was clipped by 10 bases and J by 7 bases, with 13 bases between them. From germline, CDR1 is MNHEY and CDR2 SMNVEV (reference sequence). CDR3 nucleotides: TGTGCCACCCGGCAGGGCCGTGAAGCTTTCTTT. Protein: CATRQGREAFF.

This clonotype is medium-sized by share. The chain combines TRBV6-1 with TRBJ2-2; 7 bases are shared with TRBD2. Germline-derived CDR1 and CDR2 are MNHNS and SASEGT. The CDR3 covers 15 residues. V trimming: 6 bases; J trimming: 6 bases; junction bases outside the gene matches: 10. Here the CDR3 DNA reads TGTGCCAGCAGAGCCCGAGGGGCGGGGGCCGGGGAGCTGTTTTTT. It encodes CASRARGAGAGELFF.

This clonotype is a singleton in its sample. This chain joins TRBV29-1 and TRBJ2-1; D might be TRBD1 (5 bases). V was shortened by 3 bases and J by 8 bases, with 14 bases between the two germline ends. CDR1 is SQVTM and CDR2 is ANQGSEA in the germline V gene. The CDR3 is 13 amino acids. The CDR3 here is CSVEGLFNDEQFF. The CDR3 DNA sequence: TGCAGCGTTGAGGGGCTGTTTAACGATGAGCAGTTCTTC.

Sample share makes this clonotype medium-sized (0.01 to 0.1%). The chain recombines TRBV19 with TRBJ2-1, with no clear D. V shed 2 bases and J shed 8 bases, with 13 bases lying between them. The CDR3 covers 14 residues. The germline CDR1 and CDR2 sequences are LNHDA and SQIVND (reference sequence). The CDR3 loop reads CASSIIPSNDEQFF. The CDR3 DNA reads TGTGCCAGTAGTATAATACCCTCGAACGATGAGCAGTTCTTC. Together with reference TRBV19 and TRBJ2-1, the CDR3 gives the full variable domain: DGGITQSPKYLFRKEGQNVTLSCEQNLNHDAMYWYRQDPGQGLRLIYYSQIVNDFQKGDIAEGYSVSREKKESFPLTVTSAQKNPTAFYLCASSIIPSNDEQFFGPGTRLTVL.

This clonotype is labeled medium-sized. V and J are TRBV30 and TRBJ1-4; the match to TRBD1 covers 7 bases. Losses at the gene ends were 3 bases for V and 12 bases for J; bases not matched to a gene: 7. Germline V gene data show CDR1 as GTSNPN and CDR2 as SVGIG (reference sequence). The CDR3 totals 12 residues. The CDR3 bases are TGTGCCTGGAGCAGGGGGAAGGAGGAACTGTTTTTT. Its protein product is CAWSRGKEELFF.

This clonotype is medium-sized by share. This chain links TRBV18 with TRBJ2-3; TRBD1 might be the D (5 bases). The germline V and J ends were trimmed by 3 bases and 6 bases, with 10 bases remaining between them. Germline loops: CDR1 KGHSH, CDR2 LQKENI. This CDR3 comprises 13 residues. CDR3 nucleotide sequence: TGTGCCAGCTCACCGCACAAGGGGGATACGCAGTATTTT. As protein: CASSPHKGDTQYF.

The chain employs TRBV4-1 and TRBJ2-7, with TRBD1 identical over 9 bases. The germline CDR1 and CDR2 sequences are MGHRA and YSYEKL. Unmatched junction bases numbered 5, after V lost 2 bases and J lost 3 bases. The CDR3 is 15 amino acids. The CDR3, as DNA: TGCGCCAGCAGCCAAATTGGGACAGGGTTCTACGAGCAGTACTTC. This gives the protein CASSQIGTGFYEQYF.

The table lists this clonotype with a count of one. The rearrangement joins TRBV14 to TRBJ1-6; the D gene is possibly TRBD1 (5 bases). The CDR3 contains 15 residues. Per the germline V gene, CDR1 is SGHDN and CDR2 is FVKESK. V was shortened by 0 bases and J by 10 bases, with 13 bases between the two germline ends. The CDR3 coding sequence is TGTGCCAGCAGCCAAGATCCGGCAGGGAGGTCACCCCTCCACTTT. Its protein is CASSQDPAGRSPLHF. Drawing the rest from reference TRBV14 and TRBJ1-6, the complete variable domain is EAGVTQFPSHSVIEKGQTVTLRCDPISGHDNLYWYRRVMGKEIKFLLHFVKESKQDESGMPNNRFLAERTGGTYSTLKVQPAELEDSGVYFCASSQDPAGRSPLHFGNGTRLTVT.

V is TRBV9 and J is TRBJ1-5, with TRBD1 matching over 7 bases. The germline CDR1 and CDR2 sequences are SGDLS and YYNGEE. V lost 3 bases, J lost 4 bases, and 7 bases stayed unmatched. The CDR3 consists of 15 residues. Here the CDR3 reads CASSASTGANQPQHF. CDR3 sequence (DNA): TGTGCCAGCAGCGCCTCTACAGGGGCTAATCAGCCCCAGCATTTT.

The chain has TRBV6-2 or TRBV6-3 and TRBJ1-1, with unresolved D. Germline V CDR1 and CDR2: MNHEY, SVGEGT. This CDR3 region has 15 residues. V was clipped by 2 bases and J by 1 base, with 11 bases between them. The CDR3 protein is CASSYNGGRNTEAFF. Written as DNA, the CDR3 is TGTGCCAGCAGTTACAACGGAGGGAGGAACACTGAAGCTTTCTTT.

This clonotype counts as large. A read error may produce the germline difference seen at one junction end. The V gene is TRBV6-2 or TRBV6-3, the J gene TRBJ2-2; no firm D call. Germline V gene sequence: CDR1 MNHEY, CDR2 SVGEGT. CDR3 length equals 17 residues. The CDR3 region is CASTYNAAFANTGELFF. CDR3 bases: TGTGCCAGCACTTACAACGCCGCGTTCGCGAACACCGGGGAGCTGTTTTTT.

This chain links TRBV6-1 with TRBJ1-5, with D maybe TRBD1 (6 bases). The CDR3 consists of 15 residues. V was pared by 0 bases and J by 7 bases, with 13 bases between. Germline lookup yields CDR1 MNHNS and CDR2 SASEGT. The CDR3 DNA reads TGTGCCAGCAGTGAAGCGTGGGGGGCTGAGCAGCCCCAGCATTTT. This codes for CASSEAWGAEQPQHF.

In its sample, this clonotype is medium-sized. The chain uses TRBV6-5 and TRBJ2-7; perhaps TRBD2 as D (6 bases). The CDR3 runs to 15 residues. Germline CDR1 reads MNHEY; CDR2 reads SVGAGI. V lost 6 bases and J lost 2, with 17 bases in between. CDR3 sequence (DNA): TGTGCCAGCAGAGACGGGACTGGCGTGCCCTACGAGCAGTACTTC. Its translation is CASRDGTGVPYEQYF.